The 13 T cell receptor beta chains below were found in one sample sequenced in a study of T cell responses to AZD1222 COVID-19 vaccine. Data came from immunoSEQ multiplex PCR; TCRdb stores just in-frame clones and leaves some out. Here the sample spans 120,000 or so clones, 90% being singletons. The specimen comprised peripheral blood, sampled on day 0 of AZD1222 vaccination. These receptor sequences come from an adult in good health.

The chain links TRBV16 to TRBJ2-1; the D gene is possibly TRBD1 (6 bases). There are 14 residues in the CDR3. Per germline, CDR1 KGHSY and CDR2 FQNENV. V was cut by 5 bases and J by 9 bases, with 17 bases left in between. The CDR3 loop reads CASSYLQGTGEQFF. The CDR3 bases are TGTGCCAGCAGCTACCTACAGGGAACCGGTGAGCAGTTCTTC.

V usage is TRBV14 and J usage is TRBJ2-1; 11 bases agree with TRBD2. Germline-derived CDR1 and CDR2 are SGHDN and FVKESK. After removal of 4 bases from V and 7 bases from J, the junction contained 12 bases not matched to a gene. This CDR3 is built from 17 residues. CDR3 nucleotide sequence: TGTGCCAGCAGCCCAATGATTACTAGCGGGAGAGGGAATGAGCAGTTCTTC. It translates to CASSPMITSGRGNEQFF.

V gene TRBV6-5 combines with J gene TRBJ2-4; D gene unclear. The V gene's germline CDR1 is MNHEY and CDR2 SVGAGI. Trimming pared 10 bases from V and 1 base from J, leaving 17 bases between. The CDR3 is 15 residues long. In DNA form, the CDR3 reads TGTGCCACCAGAACCTGGGTGAAGGCCAAAAACATTCAGTACTTC. Translation gives CATRTWVKAKNIQYF.

This clone was seen a handful of times. The J gene is TRBJ2-7, the V gene TRBV7-3; 9 bases are a match to TRBD1. V lost 5 bases and J lost 2; bases outside the gene matches: 7. Per germline, CDR1 SGHTA and CDR2 FQGTGA. The CDR3 runs to 15 residues. This CDR3 is CASSPGGTGPYEQYF. CDR3 DNA: TGTGCCAGCAGCCCTGGCGGGACAGGGCCCTACGAGCAGTACTTC. Filled out from reference TRBV7-3 and TRBJ2-7, the complete variable domain reads GAGVSQTPSNKVTEKGKYVELRCDPISGHTALYWYRQSLGQGPEFLIYFQGTGAADDSGLPNDRFFAVRPEGSVSTLKIQRTERGDSAVYLCASSPGGTGPYEQYFGPGTRLTVT.

The chain has TRBV27 and TRBJ1-1; TRBD1 might be the D (6 bases). V dropped 5 bases and J dropped 6 bases, with 13 bases sitting between them. CDR3 length equals 13 residues. Germline-derived CDR1 and CDR2 are MNHEY and SMNVEV (reference sequence). The CDR3 DNA reads as TGTGCCAGCAGTCCCCAGGGGTGGGCTGAAGCTTTCTTT. As protein: CASSPQGWAEAFF.

The chain carries TRBV24-1 and TRBJ1-4; perhaps TRBD1 as D (6 bases). CDR3 length: 15 residues. Trimming took 7 bases from V and 0 from J, leaving 11 bases between them. Per germline, CDR1 KGHDR and CDR2 SFDVKD. CDR3 DNA: TGTGCCACCAGAAGGACAGTTGCAACTAATGAAAAACTGTTTTTT. This codes for CATRRTVATNEKLFF.

The CDR3 is CASSASSHTDTQYF. CDR3 bases: TGTGCCAGCAGTGCGTCCTCTCACACAGATACGCAGTATTTT. V and J are TRBV25-1 and TRBJ2-3, with D unresolved. The V gene's germline CDR1 is MGHDK and CDR2 SYGVNS. The CDR3 is made up of 14 amino acids. V lost 4 bases to trimming and J lost 2 bases, with 10 bases between them.

The chain is built from TRBV5-1 and TRBJ2-3, with D perhaps TRBD2 (5 bases). Per germline, CDR1 SGHRS and CDR2 YFSETQ. This CDR3 has 14 amino acids. The V and J ends lost 0 bases and 0 bases respectively, with 5 bases between them. CDR3 sequence: CASSLAGSTDTQYF. CDR3 in DNA: TGCGCCAGCAGCTTGGCGGGGAGCACAGATACGCAGTATTTT.

CDR3 in DNA: TGTGCCAGCAGCGTTAACTCTGATCAGCCCCAGCATTTT. Translation: CASSVNSDQPQHF. The chain employs TRBV9 and TRBJ1-5; D remains ambiguous. CDR1 and CDR2 from the germline V gene are SGDLS and YYNGEE. Trimming stripped 2 bases from V and 5 bases from J, with 8 bases between. CDR3 length: 13 amino acids.

V and J are TRBV30 and TRBJ2-7; 9 nucleotides align to TRBD1. The CDR3 consists of 13 residues. Germline trimming cut 6 bases from V and 5 bases from J; bases unmatched to any gene: 8. The germline V gene encodes CDR1 GTSNPN and CDR2 SVGIG (reference sequence). The CDR3: CACVPWTGDEQYF. In nucleotides, the CDR3 is TGTGCCTGCGTGCCTTGGACAGGGGACGAGCAGTACTTC.

CDR3 sequence (DNA): TGTGCCAGCAGCCACGGACAGGGGGCAGGTGATACGCAGTATTTT. Translating it yields CASSHGQGAGDTQYF. The chain links TRBV7-9 to TRBJ2-3, with 11 bases matching TRBD1. The CDR3 extends over 15 amino acids. The trim removed 5 bases at V and 6 bases at J, leaving 7 bases unmatched. Germline V gives CDR1 SEHNR, CDR2 FQNEAQ (reference sequence).

This clone was detected a few times. V usage is TRBV6-2 or TRBV6-3 and J usage is TRBJ2-5; 10 bases are shared with TRBD2. The CDR3 is 19 amino acids. V trimming: 2 bases; J trimming: 2 bases; junction bases outside the gene matches: 14. Germline values: CDR1 MNHEY, CDR2 SVGEGT. CDR3 DNA: TGTGCCAGCAGTTACCCTGGACTAGCGGATGCCCTGCGGCAAGAGACCCAGTACTTC. Its translation: CASSYPGLADALRQETQYF.

In DNA, the CDR3 is TGTGCCAGCAGTGTCCCGGCGGCCTCTGGAAACACCATATATTTT. Its translation: CASSVPAASGNTIYF. This chain links TRBV28 with TRBJ1-3; D not certain. The CDR3 is 15 amino acids. The germline V gene encodes CDR1 MDHEN and CDR2 SYDVKM. V dropped 5 bases and J dropped 0 bases, with 11 bases sitting between them.